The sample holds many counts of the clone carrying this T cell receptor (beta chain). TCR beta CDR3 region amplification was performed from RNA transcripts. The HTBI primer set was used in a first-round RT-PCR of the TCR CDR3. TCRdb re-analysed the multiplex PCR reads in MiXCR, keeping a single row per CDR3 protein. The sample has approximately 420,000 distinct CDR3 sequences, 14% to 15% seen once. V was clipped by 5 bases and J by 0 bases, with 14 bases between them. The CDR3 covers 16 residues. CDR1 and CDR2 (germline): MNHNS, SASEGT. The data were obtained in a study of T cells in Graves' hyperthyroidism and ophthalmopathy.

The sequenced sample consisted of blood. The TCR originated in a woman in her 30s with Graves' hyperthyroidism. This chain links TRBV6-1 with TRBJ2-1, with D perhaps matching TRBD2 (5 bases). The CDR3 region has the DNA TGTGCCAGCAGTCGAGGAGGCTCGAACTCCTACAATGAGCAGTTCTTC. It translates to CASSRGGSNSYNEQFF.